This TCR beta chain was documented in a study of blood T cell repertoires in COVID-19. The CDR3 spans 12 residues. Trimming pared 4 bases from V and 4 bases from J, leaving 8 bases between. Profiling relied on immunoSEQ multiplex PCR, and the TCRdb table lists in-frame clones only, not all of them. The table shows roughly 57,000 clones, with about three quarters occurring only once. This chain uses TRBV12-3 or TRBV12-4 with TRBJ2-7; tentative D call: TRBD2 (6 bases). Sequences were obtained from peripheral blood. This receptor was obtained from a man aged 25-45 years with COVID-19, enrolled during active disease. For the CDR3, the DNA is TGTGCCAGCAGTTGGGACTCTTACGAGCAGTACTTC. As protein: CASSWDSYEQYF.